This TCR beta chain was identified during a study of blood T cell repertoires in COVID-19. Across the study: The United States, Italy and Spain supplied acute and convalescent COVID-19 samples.

Germline CDR1 SGHNT, CDR2 YYREEE (reference sequence). The CDR3 runs to 17 residues. The V and J ends lost 2 bases and 3 bases respectively, with 21 bases between them. The protocol was immunoSEQ multiplex PCR, while the TCRdb copy is restricted to in-frame clones and leaves out a portion. Of 350,000 to 400,000 clones in the sample, around nine tenths are singletons; the top ten hold 0.9% to 1.5%. This clone occurred a few times. The specimen was PBMCs or T cells enriched from blood (not recorded which). This clonotype originated in a woman between 18 and 29 years old who had recovered from COVID-19. The chain joins TRBV5-4 to TRBJ2-7, with TRBD1 as a possible D gene (6 bases). The CDR3 region has the DNA TGTGCCAGCAGCTTCGTCCAAGCACGGACAGAACACTACGAGCAGTACTTC. Translation gives CASSFVQARTEHYEQYF.